This TCR beta chain was profiled in a study of T cell changes during pregnancy in multiple sclerosis. V was clipped by 6 bases and J by 1 base, with 10 bases between them. The CDR3 is made up of 13 amino acids. Germline V gene data show CDR1 as SGHDN and CDR2 as FVKESK. The assay was immunoSEQ multiplex PCR, and TCRdb's table has in-frame clones only and misses some. The data contain tens of thousands of clones, 93% of them singletons. The source was CD8+ T cells from peripheral blood mononuclear cells, collected in the second trimester of pregnancy. V gene TRBV14 combines with J gene TRBJ2-7, with D tentatively TRBD1 (5 bases). The sequence was collected from a female donor with multiple sclerosis, enrolled in a pregnancy study. The CDR3 DNA reads TGTGCCAGCAGACCTCAGGGTTCCTACGAGCAGTACTTC. This gives the protein CASRPQGSYEQYF.